This is a list of T cell receptor beta chains from one sample in a study of identical twins. MiXCR, applied by TCRdb to the 5' RACE reads, yields one record per CDR3 protein. The sample has about 240,000 distinct CDR3 sequences, roughly 13% seen once. These same data were also listed under a study on yellow fever vaccine responses in identical twins.

The specimen was memory (CD45RO+) T cells sorted from blood. The source of these receptors is a woman between 18 and 29 years old in good health. Both conserved end residues are part of each CDR3. D genes are given only for firm matches.

j_gene,v_gene,d_gene,CDR3aa
TRBJ2-1,TRBV7-3,TRBD1,CASSATGVEQFF
TRBJ2-5,TRBV2,TRBD2,CASSRGGRQETQYF
TRBJ2-7,TRBV10-3,NA,CAISDITLSYEQYF
TRBJ2-2,TRBV11-2,NA,CASSSTPGGRERTGELFF
TRBJ2-3,TRBV6-2/TRBV6-3,TRBD1,CASRRTGNTDTQYF
TRBJ2-1,TRBV20-1,NA,CSVHRSSYNEQFF
TRBJ2-2,TRBV4-1,NA,CASSPVVVSNTGELFF
TRBJ2-3,TRBV4-3,NA,CASSQDVKNTQYF
TRBJ2-1,TRBV9,TRBD2,CASSVGGGGVYYNEQFF
TRBJ1-5,TRBV27,NA,CASSFSRNQPQHF
TRBJ2-7,TRBV7-2,TRBD1,CASSTGTGGEQYF
TRBJ1-5,TRBV12-3/TRBV12-4,NA,CASGTGVGNQPQHF
TRBJ2-1,TRBV2,NA,CASRAVPYNEQFF
TRBJ2-1,TRBV6-4,NA,CASSVEGGYNEQFF
TRBJ2-7,TRBV7-6,NA,CASSLGAAGYEQYF
TRBJ1-1,TRBV29-1,NA,CSGLSGLGAFF
TRBJ2-2,TRBV12-3/TRBV12-4,NA,CASSLDGTGTGELFF
TRBJ2-7,TRBV2,NA,CASIGRDPYEQYF
TRBJ2-1,TRBV11-2,NA,CASSSGLTTEQFF
TRBJ2-5,TRBV2,TRBD1,CASSTRTGQGVSTQYF
TRBJ2-3,TRBV6-2/TRBV6-3,TRBD2,CASSYQLASSTDTQYF
TRBJ2-1,TRBV6-4,TRBD1,CASSWDSENNEQFF
TRBJ2-3,TRBV6-5,TRBD2,CASSSLAGFNTQYF
TRBJ1-2,TRBV7-9,TRBD1,CASSPGTGRYGYTF
TRBJ2-7,TRBV5-1,NA,CASSPLQGSYEQYF
TRBJ2-1,TRBV20-1,TRBD2,CSATGLAGRNEQFF
TRBJ2-3,TRBV9,NA,CASSDGWASTDTQYF
TRBJ1-1,TRBV4-1,NA,CASSQVAGTREAFF
TRBJ1-5,TRBV7-2,NA,CASSLAAREMSQPQHF
TRBJ2-6,TRBV11-2,NA,CASSWEPGANVLTF
TRBJ1-2,TRBV29-1,NA,CSAGGQGRNGYTF
TRBJ2-1,TRBV14,NA,CASSQGVSYNEQFF
TRBJ2-5,TRBV28,NA,CASSFGGAPETQYF
TRBJ2-7,TRBV2,NA,CASSDWLSYEQYF
TRBJ2-7,TRBV28,TRBD1,CASSASGTGTYEQYF
TRBJ2-7,TRBV6-1,NA,CASSELQGMDEQYF
TRBJ2-5,TRBV5-1,NA,CASSLEVGAGSNQETQYF
TRBJ2-2,TRBV12-3/TRBV12-4,NA,CASSFGELFF
TRBJ2-1,TRBV28,NA,CASRKMMAWGEQFF
TRBJ2-2,TRBV7-8,NA,CASNDFNGGTGELFF
TRBJ2-5,TRBV13,TRBD2,CASSLGTSGETQYF